This TCR beta chain was found in a study of blood T cell repertoires in COVID-19. For the study at large: The origin of the acute and convalescent COVID-19 samples was the United States, Italy and Spain. Nucleic acid was either cDNA or gDNA, and it came from T cells, B-cell-depleted T cells, or PBMCs.

The CDR3 runs 14 residues. Trimming cost V 3 bases and J 0 bases, with 8 bases left between them. Germline CDR1 reads SGHAT; CDR2 reads FQNNGV. Per the authors' pipeline: Amplification of reference gene primers was used by the study to estimate nucleated cell counts. The data were produced by immunoSEQ multiplex PCR, yet TCRdb's version contains in-frame clones alone and is incomplete. V, J and clone size were drawn from that table, and D and trimming were deduced from the DNA. This table has under 150,000 clones, roughly 90% appearing once. This chain uses TRBV11-2 with TRBJ1-2; no clear D. This receptor was identified in a man aged 45-65 years with active or convalescent COVID-19. The sequenced sample consisted of peripheral blood. The CDR3 protein is CASSLVRTNYGYTF. DNA of the CDR3: TGTGCCAGCAGCTTGGTCAGAACTAACTATGGCTACACCTTC.